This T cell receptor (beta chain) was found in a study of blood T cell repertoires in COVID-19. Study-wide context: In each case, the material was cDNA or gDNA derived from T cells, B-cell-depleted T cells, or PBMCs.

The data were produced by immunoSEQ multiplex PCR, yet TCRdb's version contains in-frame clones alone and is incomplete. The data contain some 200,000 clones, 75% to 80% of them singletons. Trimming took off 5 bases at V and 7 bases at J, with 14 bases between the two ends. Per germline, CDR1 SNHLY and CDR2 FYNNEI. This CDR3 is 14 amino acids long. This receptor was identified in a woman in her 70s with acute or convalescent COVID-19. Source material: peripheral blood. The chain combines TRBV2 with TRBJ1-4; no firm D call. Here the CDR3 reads CASSLSGRSEKLFF. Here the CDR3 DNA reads TGTGCCAGCAGTCTCTCTGGGAGGAGTGAAAAACTGTTTTTT.